The 2 T cell receptor beta chains reported below all come from one sample, sequenced in a study of identical twins. From the 5' RACE reads, TCRdb called clonotypes with MiXCR, one entry per CDR3 protein. In the table there are 500,000 to 550,000 distinct CDR3 sequences, 20% to 25% of which are singletons. This sample also belongs to another study, concerning yellow fever vaccine responses in identical twins.

What was sequenced was CD4+ T cells sorted from blood. Source of these receptors: a woman aged 18-30 years in good health.

This clonotype was detected a few times. The V gene is TRBV7-8, the J gene TRBJ1-4, with 11 bases fitting TRBD1. The CDR3 is 16 amino acids. Germline CDR1 is SGHVS and CDR2 is FQNEAQ. The J segment lost 0 bases and the V segment lost 10 bases, leaving 7 bases of the junction unmatched. In nucleotides, the CDR3 is TGTGCCACTGGGACAGGGGGTCCCGCAACTAATGAAAAACTGTTTTTT. Encoded protein: CATGTGGPATNEKLFF.

This clonotype was counted only a few times. The CDR3 sequence: CASSLGHLISTDTQYF. CDR3 nucleotide sequence: TGTGCCAGCAGCTTAGGACACCTAATTAGCACAGATACGCAGTATTTT. The rearrangement uses TRBV11-2 and TRBJ2-3; D ambiguous. With 1 base removed from V and 0 bases from J, the gap between germline ends came to 11 bases. This CDR3 contains 16 residues. Per the germline V gene, CDR1 is SGHAT and CDR2 is FQNNGV. The full variable domain, in which reference TRBV11-2 and TRBJ2-3 provide the parts outside the CDR3, is EAGVAQSPRYKIIEKRQSVAFWCNPISGHATLYWYQQILGQGPKLLIQFQNNGVVDDSQLPKDRFSAERLKGVDSTLKIQPAKLEDSAVYLCASSLGHLISTDTQYFGPGTRLTVL.